The rows below give T cell receptor beta chains drawn from one sample of a study of cytomegalovirus exposure and HLA in healthy donors. The method was immunoSEQ multiplex PCR; TCRdb's version includes in-frame clones alone and lacks a portion of them. The data contain tens of thousands of clones, around three fifths of them seen just once; the ten biggest clones take up 14% to 15%. Sequencing was performed on PBMCs. The receptor set was obtained from a woman aged 40 to 50 in good health and CMV-seropositive. CDR3s include the opening cysteine and the closing phenylalanine or tryptophan. D genes are given only for firm matches. Only some rows state a clone size, as once, few, many or a class for expanded clones.

j_gene: TRBJ2-2; v_gene: TRBV5-1; abundance: NA; d_gene: NA; CDR3aa: CASRVEPNTGELFF; CDR3nt: TGCGCCAGCAGGGTAGAACCGAACACCGGGGAGCTGTTTTTT
j_gene: TRBJ2-7; v_gene: TRBV19; abundance: NA; d_gene: NA; CDR3aa: CATEDSYSYEQYF; CDR3nt: TGTGCCACTGAGGACAGTTACTCCTACGAGCAGTACTTC
j_gene: TRBJ2-1; v_gene: TRBV5-1; abundance: NA; d_gene: TRBD2; CDR3aa: CASSRGTGTTNEQFF; CDR3nt: TGCGCCAGCAGCCGTGGAACCGGGACTACCAATGAGCAGTTCTTC
j_gene: TRBJ2-1; v_gene: TRBV19; abundance: NA; d_gene: NA; CDR3aa: CASSIRSNEQFF; CDR3nt: TGTGCCAGTAGTATACGTTCCAATGAGCAGTTCTTC
j_gene: TRBJ2-1; v_gene: TRBV5-4; abundance: NA; d_gene: TRBD1; CDR3aa: CASSNDRGLYNEQFF; CDR3nt: TGTGCCAGCAGCAACGACAGGGGGCTCTACAATGAGCAGTTCTTC
j_gene: TRBJ2-5; v_gene: TRBV7-9; abundance: NA; d_gene: TRBD2; CDR3aa: CASSSGTSGTPYLQETQYF; CDR3nt: TGTGCCAGCAGCTCGGGGACTAGCGGGACCCCATATCTGCAAGAGACCCAGTACTTC
j_gene: TRBJ2-3; v_gene: TRBV28; abundance: NA; d_gene: NA; CDR3aa: CASRLLASADTQYF; CDR3nt: TGTGCCAGCAGACTTTTGGCTAGCGCAGATACGCAGTATTTT
j_gene: TRBJ1-5; v_gene: TRBV27; abundance: few; d_gene: NA; CDR3aa: CASSFLTGLSNQPQHF; CDR3nt: TGTGCCAGCAGTTTTTTGACAGGACTCAGCAATCAGCCCCAGCATTTT
j_gene: TRBJ2-5; v_gene: TRBV11-2; abundance: NA; d_gene: TRBD1; CDR3aa: CASSLLVGTGVQETQYF; CDR3nt: TGTGCCAGCAGCTTGTTAGTCGGGACAGGGGTCCAAGAGACCCAGTACTTC
j_gene: TRBJ2-3; v_gene: TRBV5-1; abundance: NA; d_gene: TRBD2; CDR3aa: CASSSLAGDTQYF; CDR3nt: TGCGCCAGCAGCTCACTAGCGGGAGATACGCAGTATTTT
j_gene: TRBJ2-7; v_gene: TRBV15; abundance: NA; d_gene: NA; CDR3aa: CATSSDIQPYEQYF; CDR3nt: TGTGCCACCAGTTCGGACATCCAACCCTACGAGCAGTACTTC
j_gene: TRBJ2-7; v_gene: TRBV10-3; abundance: NA; d_gene: NA; CDR3aa: CAIDGESSYEQYF; CDR3nt: TGTGCCATCGACGGAGAGAGCTCCTACGAGCAGTACTTC
j_gene: TRBJ1-1; v_gene: TRBV4-1; abundance: NA; d_gene: NA; CDR3aa: CASSHVRDTEAFF; CDR3nt: TGCGCCAGCAGCCACGTGAGGGACACTGAAGCTTTCTTT
j_gene: TRBJ2-3; v_gene: TRBV7-7; abundance: NA; d_gene: NA; CDR3aa: CASSLGDASTDTQYF; CDR3nt: TGTGCCAGCAGCTTAGGAGATGCTAGCACAGATACGCAGTATTTT
j_gene: TRBJ2-5; v_gene: TRBV2; abundance: NA; d_gene: NA; CDR3aa: CASSTRLGAATQETQYF; CDR3nt: TGTGCCAGCAGTACCAGGTTGGGGGCCGCCACTCAAGAGACCCAGTACTTC
j_gene: TRBJ2-3; v_gene: TRBV4-2; abundance: once; d_gene: TRBD1; CDR3aa: CASSPADRFSTDTQYF; CDR3nt: TGTGCCAGCAGCCCGGCGGACAGGTTTAGCACAGATACGCAGTATTTT
j_gene: TRBJ2-2; v_gene: TRBV27; abundance: NA; d_gene: NA; CDR3aa: CASSLGGPGELFF; CDR3nt: TGTGCCAGCAGTTTGGGAGGTCCCGGGGAGCTGTTTTTT
j_gene: TRBJ2-2; v_gene: TRBV9; abundance: NA; d_gene: NA; CDR3aa: CASSVDSFTGELFF; CDR3nt: TGTGCCAGCAGCGTCGACAGTTTCACCGGGGAGCTGTTTTTT
j_gene: TRBJ1-2; v_gene: TRBV28; abundance: NA; d_gene: NA; CDR3aa: CASSRQESYGYTF; CDR3nt: TGTGCCAGCAGCCGACAGGAGAGCTATGGCTACACCTTC
j_gene: TRBJ2-6; v_gene: TRBV7-9; abundance: NA; d_gene: TRBD2; CDR3aa: CASSLGGGYRSGANVLTF; CDR3nt: TGTGCCAGCAGTCTGGGGGGAGGGTACAGGTCTGGGGCCAACGTCCTGACTTTC
j_gene: TRBJ2-7; v_gene: TRBV7-2; abundance: NA; d_gene: TRBD2; CDR3aa: CASSLMAGGGEQYF; CDR3nt: TGTGCCAGCAGCTTGATGGCGGGAGGGGGCGAGCAGTACTTC